What follows are 15 T cell receptor beta chains derived from one specimen sequenced in a study of shared clonotypes between healthy human individuals (dated by TCRdb to about 2020). Libraries were prepared through the immunoSEQ multiplex PCR assay. In TCRdb, the immuneACCESS table is reduced to in-frame sequences with V and J assigned. These tables do not hold every clone; where another copy was compared, an unresolved V gene accounts for under half, and the others remain unexplained. Present in this sample are roughly 220,000 clones, approximately 65% of which were seen just once. The ten largest clones add up to around 10% of the sample. Sequenced sample: memory CD4+ T cells sorted from blood. What this sample's cell subset or site label stands for: CD45RA-negative fraction. These receptor sequences come from a young man in good health.

The genes are TRBV15 and TRBJ2-1, with TRBD2 as a possible D gene (5 bases). V lost 0 bases and J lost 9, with 9 bases in between. From germline, CDR1 is LNHNV and CDR2 YYDKDF (reference sequence). The CDR3 is made up of 13 amino acids. The CDR3 is CATSREPEGEQFF. As DNA, the CDR3 is TGTGCCACCAGCAGAGAGCCAGAGGGTGAGCAGTTCTTC.

The chain is built from TRBV4-1 and TRBJ2-1; 11 nucleotides agree with TRBD2. Germline assignment: CDR1 MGHRA and CDR2 YSYEKL. J was trimmed by 4 bases and V by 0 bases; bases with no gene match: 2. The CDR3 contains 16 residues. This CDR3 is CASSQELAGVYNEQFF. CDR3 DNA sequence: TGCGCCAGCAGCCAAGAACTAGCGGGAGTTTACAATGAGCAGTTCTTC.

This clone was seen a few times. The V and J genes are TRBV9 and TRBJ2-1; 12 nucleotides align to TRBD2. J was trimmed by 5 bases and V by 0 bases; bases with no gene match: 0. CDR1 and CDR2 from the germline V gene are SGDLS and YYNGEE. The CDR3 extends over 15 amino acids. CDR3 bases: TGTGCCAGCAGCGTAGGGACTAGCGGGGACAATGAGCAGTTCTTC. Translated: CASSVGTSGDNEQFF.

As concerns this clone: One junction end does not reproduce the germline sequence, and a read error may be involved. This chain uses TRBV7-7 with TRBJ2-5; 9 bases agree with TRBD1. The CDR3 runs 15 residues. CDR1 and CDR2 (germline): SSHAT, FNYEAQ (reference sequence). This chain's CDR3 is CASSPSGTGIETQYF. CDR3 DNA: TGTGCTAGCAGCCCCTCCGGGACAGGGATAGAGACCCAGTACTTC.

This clone has only a few counts. The chain uses TRBV10-3 and TRBJ2-7, with D possibly matching TRBD1 (5 bases). Trimming shortened V by 4 bases and J by 6 bases, and 10 bases separated the two germline ends. CDR1 is ENHRY and CDR2 is SYGVKD in the germline V gene. CDR3 size: 12 residues. The DNA for the CDR3 is TGTGCCATCAGTGGGGGCTTATCCGAGCAGTACTTC. Amino acid sequence: CAISGGLSEQYF.

J is TRBJ1-5 and V is TRBV19; possibly TRBD1 for D (6 bases). Trimming stripped 1 base from V and 5 bases from J, with 15 bases between. Per the germline V gene, CDR1 is LNHDA and CDR2 is SQIVND (reference sequence). CDR3 length: 16 residues. The chain's CDR3 is CASSIGGQYNYQPQHF. The CDR3 DNA reads TGTGCCAGTAGTATAGGGGGACAATATAACTATCAGCCCCAGCATTTT.

This clone was observed a handful of times. The chain uses TRBV18 and TRBJ2-1; D is unresolved. V dropped 6 bases and J dropped 5 bases, with 8 bases sitting between them. The germline V gene encodes CDR1 KGHSH and CDR2 LQKENI. The CDR3 is 12 amino acids. The CDR3: CASSLVDNEQFF. Here the CDR3 DNA reads TGTGCCAGCTCCCTGGTCGACAATGAGCAGTTCTTC. Drawing the rest from reference TRBV18 and TRBJ2-1, the complete variable domain is NAGVMQNPRHLVRRRGQEARLRCSPMKGHSHVYWYRQLPEEGLKFMVYLQKENIIDESGMPKERFSAEFPKEGPSILRIQQVVRGDSAAYFCASSLVDNEQFFGPGTRLTVL.

This clone was recorded only once. Given the absence of the conserved phenylalanine or tryptophan at the CDR3 end, a read error is likely. No DNA is shown, since the ends of the CDR3 on it are uncertain; the CDR3 is the one TCRdb lists. The CDR3 region is CASSQGMTSGNPV. The rearrangement links TRBV4-2 to TRBJ2-2; the table's D call TRBD2 went unverified against the DNA. The CDR3 spans 13 amino acids, including both terminal residues. Germline lookup yields CDR1 LGHNA and CDR2 YNFKEQ.

This chain uses TRBV2 with TRBJ2-7; the D gene is possibly TRBD2 (5 bases). Germline V lookup: CDR1 SNHLY, CDR2 FYNNEI. V lost 4 bases and J 6 bases, leaving 13 bases between the germline ends. This CDR3 is built from 13 residues. CDR3 DNA: TGTGCCAGCAGTGGGTATTTGGGGAGCGAGCAGTACTTC. Its translation is CASSGYLGSEQYF.

The CDR3 region is CSASFGQTQHF. The CDR3 DNA follows: TGCAGTGCTTCGTTTGGGCAGACCCAGCATTTT. The chain recombines TRBV20-1 with TRBJ1-5; D remains unclear. The CDR3 loop spans 11 amino acids. Germline assignment: CDR1 DFQATT and CDR2 SNEGSKA (reference sequence). Deletions cut 5 bases from V and 11 bases from J, with 13 bases between.

The chain is built from TRBV7-9 and TRBJ1-2; perhaps TRBD1 as D (6 bases). This CDR3 comprises 14 residues. Trimming pared 8 bases from V and 2 bases from J, leaving 15 bases between. CDR1 is SEHNR and CDR2 is FQNEAQ in the germline V gene (reference sequence). The CDR3 is CASDLQGSNYGYTF. DNA for the CDR3: TGTGCCAGCGATTTGCAGGGGAGCAACTATGGCTACACCTTC.

For this clone: One end of the junction does not line up with germline, which may come from a read error. The chain couples TRBV12-5 to TRBJ2-5; D ambiguous. CDR3 length: 11 residues. Germline V gene data show CDR1 as LGHNT and CDR2 as FRNRAP. CDR3 sequence reads: CASGLLGTLDF. The CDR3, as DNA: TGTGCTAGTGGTTTGTTGGGAACCCTAGACTTC.

A few counts support this clone. This chain joins TRBV7-9 and TRBJ1-1; TRBD1 agrees at 7 bases. In germline, CDR1 is SEHNR, CDR2 FQNEAQ (reference sequence). Trimming at V came to 4 bases and at J to 1 base, leaving 3 bases not matched to a gene. This CDR3 is built from 14 residues. The CDR3 spells CASSSQGGNTEAFF. CDR3 nucleotide sequence: TGTGCCAGCAGCTCCCAGGGGGGGAACACTGAAGCTTTCTTT.

CDR3 loop: CASSFGLAGRLNEQFF. The CDR3 DNA sequence: TGTGCCAGCAGTTTTGGACTAGCGGGAAGGCTCAATGAGCAGTTCTTC. The chain is built from TRBV28 and TRBJ2-1; 12 bases are a match to TRBD2. The germline CDR1 and CDR2 sequences are MDHEN and SYDVKM. The ends lost 3 bases at V and 6 bases at J; junction bases unmatched: 6. This CDR3 is built from 16 residues.

This clone was found a few times. The rearrangement joins TRBV30 to TRBJ2-3; tentatively, D is TRBD1 or TRBD2 (5 bases each). The CDR3 is 14 amino acids. The germline V gene encodes CDR1 GTSNPN and CDR2 SVGIG (reference sequence). The V end lost 0 bases, the J end lost 3 bases, and 10 bases lay between the germline ends. The CDR3 nucleotides are TGTGCCTGGAGTGTAGGGACCCTAACAGATACGCAGTATTTT. Amino acid sequence: CAWSVGTLTDTQYF. Using reference TRBV30 and TRBJ2-3 for the parts outside the CDR3, the full variable domain is SQTIHQWPATLVQPVGSPLSLECTVEGTSNPNLYWYRQAAGRGLQLLFYSVGIGQISSEVPQNLSASRPQDRQFILSSKKLLLSDSGFYLCAWSVGTLTDTQYFGPGTRLTVL.